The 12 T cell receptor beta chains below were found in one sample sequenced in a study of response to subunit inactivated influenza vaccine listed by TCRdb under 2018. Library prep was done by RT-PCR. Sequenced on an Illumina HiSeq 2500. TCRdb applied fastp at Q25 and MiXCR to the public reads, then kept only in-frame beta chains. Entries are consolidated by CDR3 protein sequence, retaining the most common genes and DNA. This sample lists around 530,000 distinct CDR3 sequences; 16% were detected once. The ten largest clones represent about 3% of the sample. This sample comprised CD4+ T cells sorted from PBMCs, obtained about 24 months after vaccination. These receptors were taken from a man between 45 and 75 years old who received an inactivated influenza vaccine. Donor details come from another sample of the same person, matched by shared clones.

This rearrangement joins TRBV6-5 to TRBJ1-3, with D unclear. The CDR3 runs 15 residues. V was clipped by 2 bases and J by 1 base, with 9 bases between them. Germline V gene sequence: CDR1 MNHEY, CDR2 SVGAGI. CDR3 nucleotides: TGTGCCAGCAGTTACGGACGACCTTCTGGAAACACCATATATTTT. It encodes CASSYGRPSGNTIYF.

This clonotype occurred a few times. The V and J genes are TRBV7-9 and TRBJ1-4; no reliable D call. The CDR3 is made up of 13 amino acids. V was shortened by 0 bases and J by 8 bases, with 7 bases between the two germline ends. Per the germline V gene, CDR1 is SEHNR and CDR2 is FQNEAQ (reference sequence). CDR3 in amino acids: CASSLASPEKLFF. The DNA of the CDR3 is TGTGCCAGCAGCTTAGCGAGTCCAGAAAAACTGTTTTTT. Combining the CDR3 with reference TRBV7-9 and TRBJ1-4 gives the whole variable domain DTGVSQNPRHKITKRGQNVTFRCDPISEHNRLYWYRQTLGQGPEFLTYFQNEAQLEKSRLLSDRFSAERPKGSFSTLEIQRTEQGDSAMYLCASSLASPEKLFFGSGTQLSVL.

CDR3 nucleotides: TGCAGTGCTAGAGTCGGGGGGGCAGTGAATTCACCCCTCCACTTT. As protein: CSARVGGAVNSPLHF. V usage is TRBV20-1 and J usage is TRBJ1-6, with a tentative D call TRBD1 (6 bases). The CDR3 length is 15 residues. Germline V CDR1 and CDR2: DFQATT, SNEGSKA (reference sequence). The V end was cut by 1 base, the J end by 7 bases, with 14 bases between.

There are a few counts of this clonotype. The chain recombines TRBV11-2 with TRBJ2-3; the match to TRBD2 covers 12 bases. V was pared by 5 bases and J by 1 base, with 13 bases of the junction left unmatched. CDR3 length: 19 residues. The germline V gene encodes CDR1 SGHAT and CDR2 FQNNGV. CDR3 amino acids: CASSPRTSGAEWGTDTQYF. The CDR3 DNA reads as TGTGCCAGCAGCCCCAGGACTAGCGGGGCCGAGTGGGGCACAGATACGCAGTATTTT.

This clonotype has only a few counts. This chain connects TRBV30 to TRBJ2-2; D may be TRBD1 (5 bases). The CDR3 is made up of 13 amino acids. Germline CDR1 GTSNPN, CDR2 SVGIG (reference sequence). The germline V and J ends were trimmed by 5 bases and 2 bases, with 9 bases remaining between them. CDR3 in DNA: TGTGCCTGGGAGCAGGGAAACACCGGGGAGCTGTTTTTT. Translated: CAWEQGNTGELFF.

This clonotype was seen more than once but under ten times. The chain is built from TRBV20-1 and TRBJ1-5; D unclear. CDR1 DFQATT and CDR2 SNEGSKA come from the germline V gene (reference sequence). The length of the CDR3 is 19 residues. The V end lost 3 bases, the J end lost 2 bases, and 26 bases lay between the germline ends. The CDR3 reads CSASPPLGLANWGNQPQHF. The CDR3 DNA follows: TGCAGTGCTAGCCCCCCCCTAGGACTTGCCAATTGGGGCAATCAGCCCCAGCATTTT.

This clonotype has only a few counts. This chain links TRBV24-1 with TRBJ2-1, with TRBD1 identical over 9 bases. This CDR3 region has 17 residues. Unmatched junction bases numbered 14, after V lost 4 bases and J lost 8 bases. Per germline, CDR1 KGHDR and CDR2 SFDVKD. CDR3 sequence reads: CATSEEDYKTGGHEQFF. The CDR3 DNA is TGTGCCACCAGTGAGGAGGATTATAAAACAGGGGGCCATGAGCAGTTCTTC.

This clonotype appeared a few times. CDR3 nucleotide sequence: TGCGCCAGCAGCCAAGATCGGATCTACAGGGGGAATTCACCCCTCCACTTT. Translating gives CASSQDRIYRGNSPLHF. This rearrangement joins TRBV4-1 to TRBJ1-6, with 8 bases fitting TRBD1. Germline V gene data show CDR1 as MGHRA and CDR2 as YSYEKL. V shed 0 bases and J 7 bases; nucleotides not matched to a gene: 8. The CDR3 totals 17 residues.

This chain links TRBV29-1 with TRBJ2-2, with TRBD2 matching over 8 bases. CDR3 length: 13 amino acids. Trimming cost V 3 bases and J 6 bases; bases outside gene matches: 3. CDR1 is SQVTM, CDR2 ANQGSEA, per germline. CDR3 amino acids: CSVDKAGAGELFF. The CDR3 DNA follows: TGCAGCGTTGACAAAGCGGGAGCCGGGGAGCTGTTTTTT.

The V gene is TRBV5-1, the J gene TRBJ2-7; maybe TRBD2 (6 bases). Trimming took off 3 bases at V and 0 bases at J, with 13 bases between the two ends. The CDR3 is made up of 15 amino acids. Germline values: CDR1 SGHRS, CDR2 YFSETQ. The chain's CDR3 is CASSSRGLPSYEQYF. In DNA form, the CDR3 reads TGCGCCAGCAGCTCACGGGGACTCCCCTCCTACGAGCAGTACTTC.

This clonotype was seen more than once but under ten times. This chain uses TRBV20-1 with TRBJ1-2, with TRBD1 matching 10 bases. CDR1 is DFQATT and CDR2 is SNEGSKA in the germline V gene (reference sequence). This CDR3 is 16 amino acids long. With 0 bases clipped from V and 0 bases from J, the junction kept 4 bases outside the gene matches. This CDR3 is CSARDGDRGTNYGYTF. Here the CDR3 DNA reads TGCAGTGCTAGAGATGGGGACAGGGGCACTAACTATGGCTACACCTTC.

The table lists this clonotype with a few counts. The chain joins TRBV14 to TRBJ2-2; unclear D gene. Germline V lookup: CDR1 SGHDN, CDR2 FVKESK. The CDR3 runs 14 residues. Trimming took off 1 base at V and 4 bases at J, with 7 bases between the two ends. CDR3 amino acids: CASSQASLTGELFF. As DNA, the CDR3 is TGTGCCAGCAGCCAAGCAAGCCTCACCGGGGAGCTGTTTTTT.